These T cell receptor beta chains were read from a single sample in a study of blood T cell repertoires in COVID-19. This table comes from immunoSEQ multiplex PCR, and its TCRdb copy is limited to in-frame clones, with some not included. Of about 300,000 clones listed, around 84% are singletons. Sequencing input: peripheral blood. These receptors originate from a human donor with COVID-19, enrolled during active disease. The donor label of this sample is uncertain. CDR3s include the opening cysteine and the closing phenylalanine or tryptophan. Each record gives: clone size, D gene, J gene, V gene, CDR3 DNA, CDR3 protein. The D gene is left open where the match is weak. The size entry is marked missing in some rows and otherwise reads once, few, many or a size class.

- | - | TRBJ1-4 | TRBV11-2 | TGTGCCAGCAGCTTAGCGGGGGGAGGGACTAGTGAAAAACTGTTTTTT | CASSLAGGGTSEKLFF
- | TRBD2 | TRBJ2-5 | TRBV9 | TGTGCCAGCAGCCCGAGCCGACTAGCGGGAGGCTGGGGGGGGGAGACCCAGTACTTC | CASSPSRLAGGWGGETQYF
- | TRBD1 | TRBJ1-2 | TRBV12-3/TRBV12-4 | TGTGCCAGCAGCCCCGGGACAGGGACTGGCTACACCTTC | CASSPGTGTGYTF
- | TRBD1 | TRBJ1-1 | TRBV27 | TGTGCCAGCAGTTTCGGCAGGGGGCGTCGAGCTTTCTTT | CASSFGRGRRAFF
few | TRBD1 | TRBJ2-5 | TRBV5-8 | TGTGCCAGCAGCACGGGACAGGGGGCGAGGGAGACCCAGTACTTC | CASSTGQGARETQYF
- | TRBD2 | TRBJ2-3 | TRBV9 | TGTGCCAGCAGCGTTGGGACTAGAGTCCCAGATACGCAGTATTTT | CASSVGTRVPDTQYF
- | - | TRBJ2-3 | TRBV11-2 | TGTGCCAGCAGCGAAGGGGGTACGCAGTATTTT | CASSEGGTQYF
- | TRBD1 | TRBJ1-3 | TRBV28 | TGTGCCACCCCGGACAGGGCTGGAAACACCATATATTTT | CATPDRAGNTIYF
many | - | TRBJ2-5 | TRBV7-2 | TGTGCCAGCAGCTTAATGGTGGCAGGGGAGACCCAGTACTTC | CASSLMVAGETQYF
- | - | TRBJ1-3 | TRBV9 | TGTGCCAGCAGCGTAACAGGCGGGGGAACTGGAAACACCATATATTTT | CASSVTGGGTGNTIYF
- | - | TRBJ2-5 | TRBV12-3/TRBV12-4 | TGTGCCAGCAGTTTGGACACGCAAGAGACCCAGTACTTC | CASSLDTQETQYF
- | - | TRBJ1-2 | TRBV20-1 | TGCAGTGCTAGTAAGCAGGAGAGGGATGGCTACACCTTC | CSASKQERDGYTF
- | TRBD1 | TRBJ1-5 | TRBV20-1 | TGCAGTGCTAGTGGACAGGGAAGCAATCAGCCCCAGCATTTT | CSASGQGSNQPQHF
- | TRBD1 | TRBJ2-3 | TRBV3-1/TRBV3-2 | TGTGCCAGCAGCCCCACAGGGGCAGATACGCAGTATTTT | CASSPTGADTQYF
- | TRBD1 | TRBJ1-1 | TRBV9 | TGTGCCAGCAGCGTACTTCCCCTGACAGGGCACGCTGAAGCTTTCTTT | CASSVLPLTGHAEAFF
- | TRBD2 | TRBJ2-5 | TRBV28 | TGTGCCAGCAGTTTTTTAGGACTAGTTGAGGAGACCCAGTACTTC | CASSFLGLVEETQYF
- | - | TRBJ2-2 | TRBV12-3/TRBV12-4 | TGTGCCAGCACGGCGAACACCGGGGAGCTGTTTTTT | CASTANTGELFF
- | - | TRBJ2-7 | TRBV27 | TGTGCCAGCAGTTTAGCGGGTGTCTCCCCCATCTCCTACGAGCAGTACTTC | CASSLAGVSPISYEQYF
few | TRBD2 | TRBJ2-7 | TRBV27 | TGTGCCAGCAGTTTAAACGGATTGGGAGGGGACGAGCAGTACTTC | CASSLNGLGGDEQYF
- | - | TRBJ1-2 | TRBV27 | TGTGCCAGCAGTTCAAACCAACGGTTTGACTACACCTTC | CASSSNQRFDYTF
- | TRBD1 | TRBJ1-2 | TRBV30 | TGTGCCCAAAGGACAGGCTACTTCTATGGCTACACCTTC | CAQRTGYFYGYTF
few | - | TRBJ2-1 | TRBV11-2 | TGTGCCAGCAGCTTAGCGGGGTACAATGAGCAGTTCTTC | CASSLAGYNEQFF
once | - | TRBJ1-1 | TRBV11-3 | TGTGCCAGCAGCTTCACAGTGAACACTGAAGCTTTCTTT | CASSFTVNTEAFF
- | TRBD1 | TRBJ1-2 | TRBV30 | TGTGCCTGGGCTAGGGACAGGGGGGTCGGCTACACCTTC | CAWARDRGVGYTF
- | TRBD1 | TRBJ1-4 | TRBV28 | TGTGCCAGCAGCCCAGGGGGGCGGTCTAATGAAAAACTGTTTTTT | CASSPGGRSNEKLFF
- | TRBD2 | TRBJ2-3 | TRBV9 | TGTGCCAGCAGCGTAGGCGGGAGAGTGATAGATACGCAGTATTTT | CASSVGGRVIDTQYF
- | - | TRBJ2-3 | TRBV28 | TGTGCCAGCAGGGCCGAGGGACACCCAGTAGATACGCAGTATTTT | CASRAEGHPVDTQYF
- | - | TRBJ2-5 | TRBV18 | TGTGCCAGCCTCGCCGAGGGAGAGACCCAGTACTTC | CASLAEGETQYF
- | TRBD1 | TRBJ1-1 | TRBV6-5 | TGTGCCAGCAGTATGGACAGGGACACTGAAGCTTTCTTT | CASSMDRDTEAFF
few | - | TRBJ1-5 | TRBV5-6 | TGTGCCAGCAGCTTGTACGACTCGCGGGGAGGCAATCAGCCCCAGCATTTT | CASSLYDSRGGNQPQHF
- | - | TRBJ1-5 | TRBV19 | TGTGCCAGTAGTTGGCAGAGCAATCAGCCCCAGCATTTT | CASSWQSNQPQHF
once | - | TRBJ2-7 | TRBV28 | TGTGCCAGCGAAGGGACTTTGGGGTACGAGCAGTACTTC | CASEGTLGYEQYF
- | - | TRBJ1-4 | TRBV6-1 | TGTGCCAGCAGTGAAGCTGGGGGGGCTACTAATGAAAAACTGTTTTTT | CASSEAGGATNEKLFF
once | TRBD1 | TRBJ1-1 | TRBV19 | TGTGCCAGTAGTGGCAGGGGGCCCACTGAAGCTTTCTTT | CASSGRGPTEAFF
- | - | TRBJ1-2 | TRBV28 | TGTGCCAGCAGTGGGACAAGAAATAACTATGGCTACACCTTC | CASSGTRNNYGYTF
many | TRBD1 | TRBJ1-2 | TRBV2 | TGTGCCAGCAGTGAAAGGACAGGGTGGGGCTACACCTTC | CASSERTGWGYTF
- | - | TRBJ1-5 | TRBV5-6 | TGTGCCAGCAGGTTTCTCCGGGGGGCGGAGAGGAGCAATCAGCCCCAGCATTTT | CASRFLRGAERSNQPQHF
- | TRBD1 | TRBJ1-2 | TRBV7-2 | TGTGCCAGCAGCTTATCCGGGACAGAAGTGGGCTACACCTTC | CASSLSGTEVGYTF
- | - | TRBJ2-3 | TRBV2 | TGTGCCAGCAGTGGTACTAACCGGGACTTAACTACAGATACGCAGTATTTT | CASSGTNRDLTTDTQYF
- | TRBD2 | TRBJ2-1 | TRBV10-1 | TGCGCCAGCAGTGAGTCGATCCGGGGCGGGAGCTACAATGAGCAGTTCTTC | CASSESIRGGSYNEQFF